This T cell receptor (gamma chain) is drawn from a study of γδ T cells in repeated Plasmodium falciparum infection. Across the whole study: Donors had four controlled P. falciparum NF54 infections over 644 days. Sampling occurred at baseline, pre-infection for selected infections, and 21 days post-infection. Study findings and constraints: In Vdelta2-negative, largely Vdelta1+, gammadelta repertoires, repeated controlled infections appeared to drive clonal selection waves.

Each sorted gammadelta sample had TRG and TRD chains sequenced. TCRdb re-processed the multiplex PCR reads via CATT. The sample includes 20,000 to 30,000 gamma-chain clones, about 3% of them seen just once. This clone was seen many times. What it binds is not known. A read error is possible here, since a much larger clone lies one base away. The identical CDR3 is also encoded by other nucleotide sequences in the sample. This CDR3 region has 16 residues. Trimming cost V 1 base and J 6 bases; bases outside gene matches: 3. Germline V gene sequence: CDR1 GITISATS, CDR2 ISYDGTV (reference sequence). Bulk repertoires came from Vgamma9/Vdelta2+ or Vdelta2-negative gammadelta T cells flow-sorted from PBMC.

This receptor was taken from a pool of human donors (malaria-infected and uninfected, not separated). V gene TRGV9 combines with J gene TRGJP. Sample: gamma-delta T cells from blood. The CDR3 DNA reads as TGTGCCTTGTGGGAGGTTGGAGAGTTGGGCAAAAAAATCAAGGTATTT. It specifies CALWEVGELGKKIKVF.